This T cell receptor (beta chain) was recovered during a study of shared clonotypes between healthy human individuals. Study summary: Aged between 18 and 49, the donors were two women and three men.

PCR replicates from unsorted PBMC used 250 to 300 ng DNA, and this amount was about 33,000 T cell genomes. The sequencing of unsorted PBMC DNA took place on ten immunoSEQ deep assay plates. Data came from immunoSEQ multiplex PCR; TCRdb stores just in-frame clones and leaves some out. Of fewer than 600,000 clones listed, less than 85% are singletons. All of the donors resided in Nashville, Tennessee, and each was a Caucasian adult. The CDR3 covers 12 residues. The germline gives CDR1 SEHNR, CDR2 FQNEAQ (reference sequence). V was clipped by 1 base and J by 11 bases, with 11 bases between them. The sequencing input was PBMCs. The TCR originated in a woman aged 35 to 49 in good health. Some clones in this sample may be carry-over from other donors' samples. The V call is TRBV7-9, the J call TRBJ1-1; D uncertain. The CDR3 region has the DNA TGTGCCAGCAGCTTAGACGTCAGTGACGCTTTCTTT. Translation: CASSLDVSDAFF.